This entry lists 24 T cell receptor beta chains sequenced from one sample in a study of blood T cell repertoires in COVID-19. Some clones are missing from TCRdb's copy, which holds only in-frame ones; the method was immunoSEQ multiplex PCR. The table shows a few hundred thousand clones, with approximately 89% occurring only once. The specimen sequenced was peripheral blood. The receptors shown here come from a woman between 55 and 75 years old with COVID-19, enrolled during active disease.

The chain couples TRBV21-1 to TRBJ1-2; the table's TRBD1 call for D was not verified on the DNA. TRBV21-1 is a pseudogene locus. The length of the CDR3 is 17 residues. The CDR3 protein is CASTIPGTPSSNYGYTF. CDR3 sequence (DNA): TGTGCCAGCACCATACCCGGGACACCTTCCTCTAACTATGGCTACACCTTC.

The chain uses TRBV7-9 and TRBJ1-2; 7 bases map to TRBD1. After removal of 1 base from V and 8 bases from J, the junction contained 10 bases not matched to a gene. Germline CDR1 and CDR2: SEHNR and FQNEAQ (reference sequence). CDR3 size: 15 residues. CDR3 amino acids: CASSLGGQGGSGYTF. CDR3 coding DNA: TGTGCCAGCAGCTTAGGTGGTCAGGGGGGTAGCGGCTACACCTTC.

CDR3 protein: CAWNAGQGFYGYTF. CDR3 bases: TGTGCCTGGAACGCGGGACAGGGATTCTATGGCTACACCTTC. The chain recombines TRBV30 with TRBJ1-2; 9 bases fit TRBD1. Germline V CDR1 and CDR2: GTSNPN, SVGIG (reference sequence). V was clipped by 4 bases and J by 4 bases; unmatched bases: 7. This CDR3 is built from 14 residues.

The CDR3 DNA sequence: TGCGCCAGCAGCCGTTCATCGGGGGACACTGAAGCTTTCTTT. This translates into CASSRSSGDTEAFF. The J gene is TRBJ1-1, the V gene TRBV5-1; tentatively, D is TRBD1 (5 bases). The CDR3 totals 14 residues. V was cut by 4 bases and J by 3 bases, with 13 bases left in between. Per germline, CDR1 SGHRS and CDR2 YFSETQ. The full variable domain, with the rest looked up from reference TRBV5-1 and TRBJ1-1, is KAGVTQTPRYLIKTRGQQVTLSCSPISGHRSVSWYQQTPGQGLQFLFEYFSETQRNKGNFPGRFSGRQFSNSRSEMNVSTLELGDSALYLCASSRSSGDTEAFFGQGTRLTVV.

This chain joins TRBV5-5 and TRBJ1-2; tentatively, D is TRBD1 (5 bases). V shed 1 base and J shed 2 bases, with 12 bases lying between them. Germline CDR1 reads SGHKS; CDR2 reads YYEKEE (reference sequence). The CDR3 contains 15 residues. DNA of the CDR3: TGTGCCAGCAGCTTGTTTCAGGGAAGGAACTATGGCTACACCTTC. This translates into CASSLFQGRNYGYTF.

In the case of this clone: Other DNA sequences within the sample encode an identical CDR3. V is TRBV7-9 and J is TRBJ1-1; 8 bases are shared with TRBD1. Germline V gives CDR1 SEHNR, CDR2 FQNEAQ (reference sequence). The length of the CDR3 is 15 residues. Unmatched junction bases numbered 6, after V lost 6 bases and J lost 0 bases. CDR3: CASSRGTGMNTEAFF. CDR3 DNA sequence: TGTGCCAGCAGTCGGGGGACAGGCATGAACACTGAAGCTTTCTTT. Supplemented by reference TRBV7-9 and TRBJ1-1, the full variable domain reads DTGVSQNPRHKITKRGQNVTFRCDPISEHNRLYWYRQTLGQGPEFLTYFQNEAQLEKSRLLSDRFSAERPKGSFSTLEIQRTEQGDSAMYLCASSRGTGMNTEAFFGQGTRLTVV.

This clone has only a few counts. The V and J genes are TRBV13 and TRBJ1-6; TRBD1 matches 9 bases. The V and J ends lost 2 bases and 7 bases, in that order; junction bases with no gene match: 6. Germline CDR1 and CDR2: PRHDT and FYEKMQ (reference sequence). This CDR3 has 16 residues. The chain's CDR3 is CASSLTRTGENSPLHF. The CDR3 DNA follows: TGTGCCAGCAGCTTAACTCGGACAGGGGAAAATTCACCCCTCCACTTT.

The V and J genes are TRBV12-5 and TRBJ1-1; D uncertain. Germline CDR1 is LGHNT and CDR2 is FRNRAP. The CDR3 consists of 13 residues. The V gene lost 3 bases and the J gene lost 8 bases, with 13 bases spanning the gap. DNA for the CDR3: TGTGCTAGTGGTTTAGAACCCGTTGCGGAAGCTTTCTTT. Amino acids: CASGLEPVAEAFF.

This clone was picked up a small number of times. This chain uses TRBV28 with TRBJ1-1, with 7 bases that match TRBD1. Germline CDR1 is MDHEN and CDR2 is SYDVKM. The CDR3 runs to 14 residues. V lost 6 bases, J lost 3 bases, and 7 bases stayed unmatched. CDR3 in DNA: TGTGCCAGCAGGAGGGGGCCTTGGGACACTGAAGCTTTCTTT. It specifies CASRRGPWDTEAFF.

The chain has TRBV2 and TRBJ1-1; no clear D. This CDR3 has 13 residues. Trimming removed 9 bases at V and 1 base at J, with 12 bases between. Germline V gene lookup returns CDR1 SNHLY and CDR2 FYNNEI. The CDR3 DNA follows: TGTGCCAGTCACAGAGACCCGAACACTGAAGCTTTCTTT. Protein: CASHRDPNTEAFF.

This CDR3 is CASSRGGVLANQPQHF. CDR3 DNA sequence: TGTGCCAGCAGCCGGGGGGGGGTTTTAGCGAATCAGCCCCAGCATTTT. This chain uses TRBV7-2 with TRBJ1-5, with D perhaps TRBD1 (5 bases). Germline V CDR1 and CDR2: SGHTA, FQGNSA. The CDR3 spans 16 residues. V lost 5 bases and J lost 4, with 18 bases in between.

The gene calls are TRBV30 and TRBJ1-2; 11 bases are shared with TRBD1. Germline values: CDR1 GTSNPN, CDR2 SVGIG (reference sequence). The CDR3 is made up of 14 amino acids. Germline trimming cut 8 bases from V and 2 bases from J; bases unmatched to any gene: 7. Here the CDR3 reads CAAGQGATNYGYTF. Written as DNA, the CDR3 is TGTGCCGCCGGACAGGGGGCTACCAACTATGGCTACACCTTC.

About this clone itself: The sample carries other DNA sequences with the same CDR3. The chain combines TRBV18 with TRBJ2-1; maybe TRBD2 (5 bases). V lost 2 bases and J lost 0, with 8 bases in between. The CDR3 loop spans 15 amino acids. CDR1 is KGHSH, CDR2 LQKENI, per germline. CDR3 DNA: TGTGCCAGCTCACCAACGGGGAGCTCCTACAATGAGCAGTTCTTC. It is translated as CASSPTGSSYNEQFF.

V gene TRBV5-4 combines with J gene TRBJ1-6, with no clear D. With 2 bases removed from V and 2 bases from J, the gap between germline ends came to 5 bases. The CDR3 length is 14 residues. Per germline, CDR1 SGHNT and CDR2 YYREEE (reference sequence). The CDR3 region has the DNA TGTGCCAGCAGCTTTAATCCCTATAATTCACCCCTCCACTTT. Its translation: CASSFNPYNSPLHF.

This sequence joins TRBV27 and TRBJ2-2; weak D call: TRBD1 (6 bases). V was shortened by 9 bases and J by 6 bases, with 20 bases between the two germline ends. Germline lookup yields CDR1 MNHEY and CDR2 SMNVEV (reference sequence). The CDR3 is made up of 15 amino acids. CDR3 loop: CASAQGRILSGELFF. For the CDR3, the DNA is TGTGCCAGTGCCCAGGGGCGAATCCTTTCCGGGGAGCTGTTTTTT.

V is TRBV4-1 and J is TRBJ1-3; D gene unclear. The V gene's germline CDR1 is MGHRA and CDR2 YSYEKL. The length of the CDR3 is 15 residues. Trimming shortened V by 1 base and J by 4 bases, and 11 bases separated the two germline ends. DNA of the CDR3: TGCGCCAGCAGCCAAGGGTCTTACTCAGGAAACACCATATATTTT. Amino acid sequence: CASSQGSYSGNTIYF.

In this sample, this clone turned up once. One junction end disagrees with the germline gene, perhaps due to a read error. The chain joins TRBV3-1 (or the pseudogene TRBV3-2) to TRBJ2-5; 10 nucleotides line up with TRBD2. The CDR3 is 17 amino acids. Per germline, CDR1 LGHDT and CDR2 YNNKEL (reference sequence). The CDR3 protein is CASSPTLLAGPQEIQYF. CDR3 bases: TGTGCCAGCAGCCCCACCTTACTAGCGGGGCCACAAGAGATCCAGTACTTC.

This rearrangement joins TRBV4-1 to TRBJ2-7; no clear D. This CDR3 spans 13 amino acids. CDR1 is MGHRA and CDR2 is YSYEKL in the germline V gene. Trimming cost V 5 bases and J 0 bases, with 8 bases left between them. CDR3 residues: CASSLGRSYEQYF. In DNA form, the CDR3 reads TGCGCCAGCAGCTTGGGCCGCTCCTACGAGCAGTACTTC.

The table lists this clone with a count of one. This sequence joins TRBV7-8 and TRBJ1-5, with D possibly being TRBD1 (6 bases). V lost 5 bases to trimming and J lost 4 bases, with 12 bases between them. The CDR3 covers 14 residues. Germline-derived CDR1 and CDR2 are SGHVS and FQNEAQ. The CDR3 here is CASSAAGANQPQHF. In DNA form, the CDR3 reads TGTGCCAGCAGCGCGGCAGGGGCAAATCAGCCCCAGCATTTT.

The chain couples TRBV5-8 to TRBJ2-2; 14 positions agree with TRBD2. The CDR3 is 18 amino acids. CDR1 SGHTS and CDR2 YDEGEE come from the germline V gene. V was clipped by 3 bases and J by 4 bases; unmatched bases: 8. CDR3 sequence (DNA): TGTGCCAGCAGCTCCACCAGACTAGCGGGGGGGACCACCGGGGAGCTGTTTTTT. Protein: CASSSTRLAGGTTGELFF.

This clone was counted only a few times. Other DNA sequences in the same sample also yield this CDR3. The chain carries TRBV3-1 (or the pseudogene TRBV3-2) and TRBJ2-7; D is unresolved. CDR3 size: 12 residues. In germline, CDR1 is LGHDT, CDR2 YNNKEL (reference sequence). Trimming took 1 base from V and 4 from J, leaving 5 bases between them. The CDR3 sequence: CASSQGAYEQYF. The DNA of the CDR3 is TGTGCCAGCAGCCAAGGGGCGTACGAGCAGTACTTC.

The V gene is TRBV7-3, the J gene TRBJ2-5, with D perhaps TRBD2 (5 bases). The germline gives CDR1 SGHTA, CDR2 FQGTGA. V shed 3 bases and J shed 8 bases, with 13 bases lying between them. The CDR3 spans 13 residues. The CDR3 reads CASSLVAEGTQYF. The CDR3 region has the DNA TGTGCCAGCAGCTTGGTGGCCGAGGGTACCCAGTACTTC.

The chain joins TRBV18 to TRBJ1-1; D is unclear. The germline gives CDR1 KGHSH, CDR2 LQKENI. The CDR3 runs 15 residues. The germline V and J ends were trimmed by 2 bases and 1 base, with 11 bases remaining between them. The CDR3 bases are TGTGCCAGCTCACCAGCACAGCACAAGAACACTGAAGCTTTCTTT. It translates to CASSPAQHKNTEAFF.

This chain links TRBV3-1 (or the pseudogene TRBV3-2) with TRBJ2-5; 15 nucleotides match TRBD2. Losses at the gene ends were 2 bases for V and 5 bases for J; bases not matched to a gene: 9. This CDR3 contains 18 residues. Germline V lookup: CDR1 LGHDT, CDR2 YNNKEL (reference sequence). The CDR3 is CASSQSLGGLAGGETQYF. The CDR3 DNA is TGTGCCAGCAGCCAATCCCTAGGGGGACTAGCGGGGGGTGAGACCCAGTACTTC.